The rows below give T cell receptor beta chains drawn from one sample of a study of beta chain features in type 1 diabetes. TCRdb's copy holds only in-frame clones and misses some; the assay was immunoSEQ multiplex PCR. The sample yields 400,000 or so clones, about 10% seen once. Specimen: central memory CD4+ T cells from blood. These receptors came from a young man with type 1 diabetes. Both conserved end residues are part of each CDR3. The order of the fields is D gene, V gene, clone size, J gene, CDR3 protein, CDR3 DNA. The D gene is left open where the match is weak. The size entry is marked missing in some rows and otherwise reads once, few, many or a size class.

D gene: TRBD2; V gene: TRBV27; clone size: few; J gene: TRBJ2-7; CDR3 protein: CASRTLRGAGVREQYF; CDR3 DNA: TGTGCCAGCAGGACCCTGAGGGGAGCGGGAGTAAGGGAGCAGTACTTC
D gene: NA; V gene: TRBV11-1; clone size: many; J gene: TRBJ2-1; CDR3 protein: CASNRENEQFF; CDR3 DNA: TGTGCCAGCAATAGGGAGAATGAGCAGTTCTTC
D gene: NA; V gene: TRBV5-4; clone size: few; J gene: TRBJ2-3; CDR3 protein: CASSLEVHADTQYF; CDR3 DNA: TGTGCCAGCAGCTTGGAGGTGCATGCAGATACGCAGTATTTT
D gene: NA; V gene: TRBV19; clone size: NA; J gene: TRBJ2-1; CDR3 protein: CASSIIARGLRYNEQFF; CDR3 DNA: TGTGCCAGTAGTATTATTGCAAGGGGCTTGCGGTACAATGAGCAGTTCTTC
D gene: NA; V gene: TRBV25-1; clone size: many; J gene: TRBJ2-1; CDR3 protein: CASSALVSEQFF; CDR3 DNA: TGTGCCAGCAGTGCCTTAGTTAGTGAGCAGTTCTTC
D gene: NA; V gene: TRBV14; clone size: NA; J gene: TRBJ2-5; CDR3 protein: CASSPRDGQETQYF; CDR3 DNA: TGTGCCAGCAGCCCCCGGGACGGACAAGAGACCCAGTACTTC
D gene: NA; V gene: TRBV7-9; clone size: many; J gene: TRBJ1-3; CDR3 protein: CASSRENFGNTIYF; CDR3 DNA: TGTGCCAGCAGCCGCGAGAATTTTGGAAACACCATATATTTT
D gene: TRBD2; V gene: TRBV5-1; clone size: NA; J gene: TRBJ2-7; CDR3 protein: CASSTTAGNPANEQYF; CDR3 DNA: TGCGCCAGCAGCACCACAGCGGGAAACCCGGCTAACGAGCAGTACTTC
D gene: TRBD1; V gene: TRBV18; clone size: NA; J gene: TRBJ1-2; CDR3 protein: CASSPDRGEVGYGYTF; CDR3 DNA: TGTGCCAGCTCACCCGACAGGGGGGAAGTCGGCTATGGCTACACCTTC
D gene: TRBD1; V gene: TRBV19; clone size: few; J gene: TRBJ2-7; CDR3 protein: CASSGGQGYEQYF; CDR3 DNA: TGTGCCAGTAGTGGAGGACAGGGCTACGAGCAGTACTTC
D gene: NA; V gene: TRBV4-3; clone size: NA; J gene: TRBJ1-3; CDR3 protein: CASSQEKAISSGNTIYF; CDR3 DNA: TGCGCCAGCAGCCAAGAAAAGGCAATAAGCTCTGGAAACACCATATATTTT
D gene: NA; V gene: TRBV29-1; clone size: NA; J gene: TRBJ2-2; CDR3 protein: CSVVSDTKGTGELFF; CDR3 DNA: TGCAGCGTTGTTTCGGACACTAAAGGCACCGGGGAGCTGTTTTTT
D gene: NA; V gene: TRBV7-9; clone size: few; J gene: TRBJ1-1; CDR3 protein: CASSLVRGRGTEAFF; CDR3 DNA: TGTGCCAGCAGCTTAGTTAGGGGAAGGGGCACTGAAGCTTTCTTT
D gene: NA; V gene: TRBV5-1; clone size: few; J gene: TRBJ2-1; CDR3 protein: CASSLSWAGSYNEQFF; CDR3 DNA: TGCGCCAGCAGTTTATCCTGGGCCGGATCCTACAATGAGCAGTTCTTC
D gene: NA; V gene: TRBV27; clone size: NA; J gene: TRBJ2-3; CDR3 protein: CASSLSRGVDTQYF; CDR3 DNA: TGTGCCAGCAGTTTATCCAGGGGAGTGGATACGCAGTATTTT
D gene: TRBD1; V gene: TRBV28; clone size: NA; J gene: TRBJ2-7; CDR3 protein: CASGDRQGLINHEQYF; CDR3 DNA: TGTGCCAGCGGGGATAGACAGGGGCTAATCAACCACGAGCAGTACTTC
D gene: NA; V gene: TRBV11-2; clone size: few; J gene: TRBJ2-1; CDR3 protein: CASRLEQGEQFF; CDR3 DNA: TGTGCCAGCAGACTAGAACAGGGTGAGCAGTTCTTC
D gene: TRBD1; V gene: TRBV5-1; clone size: few; J gene: TRBJ2-5; CDR3 protein: CASSPQTGFETQYF; CDR3 DNA: TGCGCCAGCAGCCCCCAGACAGGGTTCGAGACCCAGTACTTC
D gene: NA; V gene: TRBV28; clone size: many; J gene: TRBJ1-5; CDR3 protein: CASSSAQGNQPQHF; CDR3 DNA: TGTGCCAGCAGTTCCGCTCAAGGCAATCAGCCCCAGCATTTT
D gene: TRBD1; V gene: TRBV23-1; clone size: many; J gene: TRBJ2-1; CDR3 protein: CASSRGTGTGWQFF; CDR3 DNA: TGCGCCAGCAGTCGTGGGACAGGGACGGGGTGGCAGTTCTTC
D gene: TRBD1; V gene: TRBV5-1; clone size: NA; J gene: TRBJ2-2; CDR3 protein: CASLPGQGGTGELFF; CDR3 DNA: TGCGCCAGTCTCCCGGGACAGGGAGGCACCGGGGAGCTGTTTTTT
D gene: TRBD2; V gene: TRBV7-2; clone size: NA; J gene: TRBJ2-7; CDR3 protein: CASSLTGGQTEQYF; CDR3 DNA: TGTGCCAGCAGCCTAACGGGAGGCCAAACGGAACAGTACTTC
D gene: TRBD1; V gene: TRBV18; clone size: NA; J gene: TRBJ2-6; CDR3 protein: CASSKPGQSSGANVLTF; CDR3 DNA: TGTGCCAGCTCAAAGCCGGGACAGAGCTCTGGGGCCAACGTCCTGACTTTC
D gene: TRBD1; V gene: TRBV4-1; clone size: few; J gene: TRBJ1-1; CDR3 protein: CASSQVTGVTEAFF; CDR3 DNA: TGCGCCAGCAGCCAAGTGACAGGGGTCACTGAAGCTTTCTTT
D gene: NA; V gene: TRBV5-1; clone size: NA; J gene: TRBJ2-3; CDR3 protein: CASSLSTAVDTQYF; CDR3 DNA: TGCGCCAGCAGCTTGAGTACGGCTGTTGATACGCAGTATTTT
D gene: NA; V gene: TRBV6-5; clone size: NA; J gene: TRBJ2-3; CDR3 protein: CASRETGLGADTQYF; CDR3 DNA: TGTGCCAGCAGGGAGACAGGCCTGGGGGCAGATACGCAGTATTTT
D gene: TRBD1; V gene: TRBV6-6; clone size: NA; J gene: TRBJ2-1; CDR3 protein: CASRAGGSVDNEQFF; CDR3 DNA: TGTGCCAGCAGGGCAGGGGGCTCAGTCGACAATGAGCAGTTCTTC
D gene: NA; V gene: TRBV4-3; clone size: few; J gene: TRBJ2-1; CDR3 protein: CASSQDWLSSYNEQFF; CDR3 DNA: TGCGCCAGCAGCCAAGATTGGCTCAGCTCCTACAATGAGCAGTTCTTC
D gene: NA; V gene: TRBV28; clone size: NA; J gene: TRBJ1-5; CDR3 protein: CASSPISAANQPQHF; CDR3 DNA: TGTGCCAGCAGTCCAATTTCGGCAGCTAATCAGCCCCAGCATTTT
D gene: NA; V gene: TRBV7-9; clone size: few; J gene: TRBJ1-1; CDR3 protein: CASSFLPNTEAFF; CDR3 DNA: TGTGCCAGCAGCTTTTTACCAAACACTGAAGCTTTCTTT
D gene: NA; V gene: TRBV21-1; clone size: few; J gene: TRBJ2-7; CDR3 protein: CASSKEQSSTGATYEQYF; CDR3 DNA: TGTGCCAGCAGCAAGGAACAAAGTAGTACAGGGGCTACCTACGAGCAGTACTTC
D gene: NA; V gene: TRBV6-5; clone size: NA; J gene: TRBJ2-7; CDR3 protein: CASSPRQAVQYF; CDR3 DNA: TGTGCCAGCAGCCCCCGACAGGCGGTGCAGTACTTC
D gene: NA; V gene: TRBV5-1; clone size: few; J gene: TRBJ1-1; CDR3 protein: CASSVGDTEAFF; CDR3 DNA: TGCGCCAGCAGTGTAGGGGACACTGAAGCTTTCTTT
D gene: TRBD1; V gene: TRBV19; clone size: many; J gene: TRBJ2-2; CDR3 protein: CAGRGQGGAGELFF; CDR3 DNA: TGTGCCGGAAGGGGACAGGGTGGTGCCGGGGAGCTGTTTTTT
D gene: NA; V gene: TRBV5-1; clone size: few; J gene: TRBJ1-1; CDR3 protein: CASSLAATGASEAFF; CDR3 DNA: TGCGCCAGCAGCTTGGCCGCGACAGGCGCTTCTGAAGCTTTCTTT
D gene: TRBD1; V gene: TRBV7-2; clone size: NA; J gene: TRBJ2-2; CDR3 protein: CASSLWDRVSRELFF; CDR3 DNA: TGTGCCAGCAGCTTATGGGACAGGGTTTCTCGGGAGCTGTTTTTT
D gene: NA; V gene: TRBV2; clone size: many; J gene: TRBJ2-1; CDR3 protein: CASNTMGYNEQFF; CDR3 DNA: TGTGCCAGCAATACAATGGGCTACAATGAGCAGTTCTTC
D gene: NA; V gene: TRBV2; clone size: NA; J gene: TRBJ1-2; CDR3 protein: CASSVTNYGYTF; CDR3 DNA: TGTGCCAGCAGTGTGACTAACTATGGCTACACCTTC
D gene: NA; V gene: TRBV5-1; clone size: few; J gene: TRBJ2-3; CDR3 protein: CASSVLGGASTDTQYF; CDR3 DNA: TGCGCCAGCAGCGTGTTAGGCGGGGCCAGCACAGATACGCAGTATTTT
D gene: NA; V gene: TRBV18; clone size: many; J gene: TRBJ2-5; CDR3 protein: CASSPRAVFQETQYF; CDR3 DNA: TGTGCCAGCTCACCACGCGCGGTATTCCAAGAGACCCAGTACTTC
D gene: TRBD2; V gene: TRBV30; clone size: few; J gene: TRBJ2-1; CDR3 protein: CAWTTSVLGNEQFF; CDR3 DNA: TGTGCCTGGACCACTAGCGTGTTGGGCAATGAGCAGTTCTTC
D gene: TRBD1; V gene: TRBV10-3; clone size: many; J gene: TRBJ1-1; CDR3 protein: CAISRGQGVDTEAFF; CDR3 DNA: TGTGCCATCAGCAGAGGACAGGGGGTTGACACTGAAGCTTTCTTT
D gene: TRBD2; V gene: TRBV11-2; clone size: many; J gene: TRBJ2-2; CDR3 protein: CASSLLIGRAAGELFF; CDR3 DNA: TGTGCCAGCAGCCTACTCATCGGGAGGGCGGCCGGGGAGCTGTTTTTT
D gene: TRBD1; V gene: TRBV6-1; clone size: NA; J gene: TRBJ2-3; CDR3 protein: CATFRTGADTQYF; CDR3 DNA: TGTGCCACCTTCCGAACAGGGGCAGATACGCAGTATTTT
D gene: NA; V gene: TRBV15; clone size: many; J gene: TRBJ1-5; CDR3 protein: CATSRVGDGNQPQHF; CDR3 DNA: TGTGCCACCAGCAGAGTCGGGGACGGTAATCAGCCCCAGCATTTT
D gene: NA; V gene: TRBV20-1; clone size: NA; J gene: TRBJ1-5; CDR3 protein: CSAAKGGPQHF; CDR3 DNA: TGCAGTGCTGCCAAGGGCGGGCCCCAGCATTTT
D gene: TRBD2; V gene: TRBV6-5; clone size: NA; J gene: TRBJ2-1; CDR3 protein: CASSLSGGRNEQFF; CDR3 DNA: TGTGCCAGCAGTCTGAGCGGGGGGCGCAATGAGCAGTTCTTC
D gene: TRBD2; V gene: TRBV19; clone size: few; J gene: TRBJ2-1; CDR3 protein: CASSPRTSGTYNEQFF; CDR3 DNA: TGTGCCAGTAGTCCACGGACTAGCGGGACCTACAATGAGCAGTTCTTC
D gene: NA; V gene: TRBV27; clone size: few; J gene: TRBJ1-2; CDR3 protein: CASSSGPSYGYTF; CDR3 DNA: TGTGCCAGCAGTTCCGGCCCCTCCTATGGCTACACCTTC
D gene: TRBD2; V gene: TRBV19; clone size: NA; J gene: TRBJ2-5; CDR3 protein: CASSIGLAGGQETQYF; CDR3 DNA: TGTGCCAGTAGTATAGGACTAGCGGGAGGACAAGAGACCCAGTACTTC
D gene: TRBD2; V gene: TRBV7-9; clone size: many; J gene: TRBJ2-1; CDR3 protein: CASSLGLAGGSDEQFF; CDR3 DNA: TGTGCCAGCAGCTTGGGACTAGCGGGAGGGTCGGATGAGCAGTTCTTC
D gene: NA; V gene: TRBV28; clone size: few; J gene: TRBJ2-7; CDR3 protein: CASSPPLYEQYF; CDR3 DNA: TGTGCCAGCAGTCCCCCTTTATACGAGCAGTACTTC
D gene: TRBD1; V gene: TRBV6-5; clone size: NA; J gene: TRBJ2-3; CDR3 protein: CASSYDGQGTDTQYF; CDR3 DNA: TGTGCCAGCAGTTACGACGGACAGGGGACAGATACGCAGTATTTT
D gene: NA; V gene: TRBV6-1; clone size: NA; J gene: TRBJ1-5; CDR3 protein: CASKLDSNQPQHF; CDR3 DNA: TGTGCCAGCAAATTGGATAGCAATCAGCCCCAGCATTTT
D gene: TRBD1; V gene: TRBV27; clone size: NA; J gene: TRBJ2-6; CDR3 protein: CASSFFTGGSSGANVLTF; CDR3 DNA: TGTGCCAGCAGTTTTTTTACAGGGGGGAGCTCTGGGGCCAACGTCCTGACTTTC
D gene: NA; V gene: TRBV15; clone size: NA; J gene: TRBJ1-3; CDR3 protein: CATSRTAPSGSGNTIYF; CDR3 DNA: TGTGCCACCAGCAGAACGGCCCCCAGTGGATCTGGAAACACCATATATTTT
D gene: TRBD1; V gene: TRBV5-1; clone size: few; J gene: TRBJ1-2; CDR3 protein: CASSPGGTGGSYGYTF; CDR3 DNA: TGCGCCAGCAGTCCGGGAGGGACAGGGGGTAGCTATGGCTACACCTTC
D gene: NA; V gene: TRBV5-1; clone size: NA; J gene: TRBJ2-6; CDR3 protein: CASSLAAGANVLTF; CDR3 DNA: TGCGCCAGCAGCTTGGCGGCTGGGGCCAACGTCCTGACTTTC
D gene: TRBD2; V gene: TRBV28; clone size: NA; J gene: TRBJ2-3; CDR3 protein: CASSSPSGSADTQYF; CDR3 DNA: TGTGCCAGCAGTTCCCCTAGCGGGAGCGCAGATACGCAGTATTTT
D gene: NA; V gene: TRBV28; clone size: few; J gene: TRBJ2-3; CDR3 protein: CASSSRDSTDTQYF; CDR3 DNA: TGTGCCAGCAGTTCCCGGGACAGCACAGATACGCAGTATTTT